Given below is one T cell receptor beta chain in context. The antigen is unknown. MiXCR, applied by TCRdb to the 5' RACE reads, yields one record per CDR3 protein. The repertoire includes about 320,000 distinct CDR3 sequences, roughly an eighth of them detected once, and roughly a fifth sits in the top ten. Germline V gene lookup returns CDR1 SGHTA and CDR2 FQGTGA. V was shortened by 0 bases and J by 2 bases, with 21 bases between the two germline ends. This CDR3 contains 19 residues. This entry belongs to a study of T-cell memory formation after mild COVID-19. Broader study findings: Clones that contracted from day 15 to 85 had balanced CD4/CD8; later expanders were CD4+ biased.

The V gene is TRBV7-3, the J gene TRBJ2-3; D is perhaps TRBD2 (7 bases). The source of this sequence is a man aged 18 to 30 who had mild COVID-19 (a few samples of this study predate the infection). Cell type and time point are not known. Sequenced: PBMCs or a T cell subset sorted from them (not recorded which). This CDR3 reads CASSLTSGPGGDSTDTQYF. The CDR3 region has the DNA TGTGCCAGCAGCTTAACCTCCGGACCGGGGGGCGACTCCACAGATACGCAGTATTTT.